This entry lists 14 T cell receptor beta chains sequenced from one sample in a study of post-analysis software for immune sequencing data. Whole-study findings and limits: The five TRBV segments detected at higher frequency in patients than in controls included TRBV5-6, TRBV5-1 and TRBV20-1.

TCR beta cDNA libraries had unique molecular identifiers. In TCRdb, the PCR reads were re-called with MiXCR into one record per CDR3 protein. In the table there are fewer than 900,000 distinct CDR3 sequences, approximately 44% of which are singletons. For these TCRs, the target antigens are not known. Sample: blood. These receptors all stem from a girl aged 10 to 17 with multiple sclerosis.

Only a few counts were recorded for this clonotype. V usage is TRBV7-6 and J usage is TRBJ2-3; 7 nucleotides agree with TRBD2. There are 17 residues in the CDR3. The J segment lost 0 bases and the V segment lost 1 base, leaving 7 bases of the junction unmatched. Per germline, CDR1 SGHVS and CDR2 FNYEAQ. The CDR3 DNA reads as TGTGCCAGCAGCTTAGGTCCACTAGCGTCTAGCACAGATACGCAGTATTTT. Its protein product is CASSLGPLASSTDTQYF.

This clonotype has a single count. The chain employs TRBV4-2 and TRBJ1-5; D unresolved. The germline gives CDR1 LGHNA, CDR2 YNFKEQ. With 3 bases removed from V and 4 bases from J, the gap between germline ends came to 13 bases. The length of the CDR3 is 15 residues. CDR3 bases: TGTGCCAGCAGCCAGGCGGAGGCCCGGAATCAGCCCCAGCATTTT. Amino acids: CASSQAEARNQPQHF.

V is TRBV5-1 and J is TRBJ2-3, with a tentative D call TRBD2 (6 bases). The CDR3 totals 14 residues. The germline CDR1 and CDR2 sequences are SGHRS and YFSETQ. Trimming stripped 6 bases from V and 1 base from J, with 12 bases between. CDR3 amino acids: CASNHGGGTDTQYF. The CDR3, as DNA: TGCGCCAGCAACCACGGAGGGGGCACAGATACGCAGTATTTT.

The CDR3 DNA reads TGTGCCAGCAGCTTAGAGGGCACTAGCGGGGCCTACGAGCAGTACTTC. It specifies CASSLEGTSGAYEQYF. V usage is TRBV7-2 and J usage is TRBJ2-7, with 10 positions matching TRBD2. With 1 base clipped from V and 2 bases from J, the junction kept 5 bases outside the gene matches. Germline CDR1 is SGHTA and CDR2 is FQGNSA. The CDR3 runs 16 residues. The whole variable domain, remainder taken from reference TRBV7-2 and TRBJ2-7, is GAGVSQSPSNKVTEKGKDVELRCDPISGHTALYWYRQSLGQGLEFLIYFQGNSAPDKSGLPSDRFSAERTGGSVSTLTIQRTQQEDSAVYLCASSLEGTSGAYEQYFGPGTRLTVT.

The chain joins TRBV9 to TRBJ2-7, with D possibly TRBD1 on 6 matching bases. There are 15 residues in the CDR3. Germline CDR1 and CDR2: SGDLS and YYNGEE. V lost 3 bases to trimming and J lost 4 bases, with 17 bases between them. The CDR3 loop is CASSAYPGHSYEQYF. The CDR3 bases are TGTGCCAGCAGCGCTTATCCGGGACACTCGTACGAGCAGTACTTC.

The chain couples TRBV28 to TRBJ2-4; TRBD2 agrees at 12 bases. Matching the DNA end better, TRBJ2-7 makes the J call doubtful. The CDR3 is made up of 15 amino acids. Germline CDR1 reads MDHEN; CDR2 reads SYDVKM. In DNA, the CDR3 is TGTGCCAGCAGACCTAGCGGGAGGGCCGCGTACGAGCAGTACTTC. Protein: CASRPSGRAAYEQYF.

This clonotype was counted many times. This rearrangement joins TRBV2 to TRBJ2-3, with D perhaps assigned TRBD1 or TRBD2 (5 bases each). The CDR3 loop spans 15 amino acids. Per germline, CDR1 SNHLY and CDR2 FYNNEI. V was cut by 8 bases and J by 5 bases, with 20 bases left in between. This CDR3 is CASGYRDPGKDTQYF. The CDR3 bases are TGTGCCAGCGGCTACCGGGACCCCGGGAAAGATACGCAGTATTTT.

This chain connects TRBV7-2 to TRBJ2-7, with D perhaps matching TRBD1 or TRBD2 (5 bases each). The J call may not be correct, given that the DNA end is closer to TRBJ2-5. Germline values: CDR1 SGHTA, CDR2 FQGNSA. This CDR3 spans 16 amino acids. Here the CDR3 DNA reads TGTGCCAGCAGCCTAAACCTCCGGGGCCACTGGGGGACCCAGTACTTC. Its translation: CASSLNLRGHWGTQYF.

The chain joins TRBV28 to TRBJ2-4; D gene unclear. V lost 3 bases and J 6 bases, leaving 15 bases between the germline ends. CDR1 and CDR2 (germline): MDHEN, SYDVKM. The CDR3 loop spans 15 amino acids. DNA for the CDR3: TGTGCCAGCAGTTTCCCTAACTTACGCGGAAACATTCAGTACTTC. Translating it yields CASSFPNLRGNIQYF.

This clonotype was counted only a few times. J is TRBJ2-3 and V is TRBV6-5; D perhaps matches TRBD2 (6 bases). Per germline, CDR1 MNHEY and CDR2 SVGAGI. This CDR3 spans 15 amino acids. V was clipped by 4 bases and J by 5 bases, with 16 bases between them. The CDR3 nucleotides are TGTGCCAGCAGTTCCAGTAGCGGACCCCAAGATACGCAGTATTTT. Residues: CASSSSSGPQDTQYF.

The chain carries TRBV10-3 and TRBJ2-5; a weak D match, TRBD2 (6 bases). Germline-derived CDR1 and CDR2 are ENHRY and SYGVKD. Deletions cut 3 bases from V and 5 bases from J, with 19 bases between. The CDR3 loop spans 16 amino acids. CDR3 nucleotide sequence: TGTGCCATCAGTGAAGGTTTAACGGGAGAGTGGGAGACCCAGTACTTC. It translates to CAISEGLTGEWETQYF.

CDR3 protein: CASSQETGGNNNQPQHF. CDR3 in DNA: TGTGCCAGCAGCCAAGAGACGGGCGGGAACAACAATCAGCCCCAGCATTTT. The chain couples TRBV4-2 to TRBJ1-5, with unresolved D. The germline V gene encodes CDR1 LGHNA and CDR2 YNFKEQ. CDR3 length equals 17 residues. V lost 0 bases and J lost 3, with 15 bases in between.

The rearrangement uses TRBV15 and TRBJ2-7; no definite D call. V lost 4 bases, J lost 0 bases, and 13 bases lay in between. CDR1 and CDR2 from the germline V gene are LNHNV and YYDKDF (reference sequence). The CDR3 has 15 residues. The CDR3 protein is CATSISFMSSYEQYF. The CDR3 DNA is TGTGCCACCAGCATATCATTTATGAGCTCCTACGAGCAGTACTTC. Full variable domain (rest looked up from reference TRBV15 and TRBJ2-7): DAMVIQNPRYQVTQFGKPVTLSCSQTLNHNVMYWYQQKSSQAPKLLFHYYDKDFNNEADTPDNFQSRRPNTSFCFLDIRSPGLGDTAMYLCATSISFMSSYEQYFGPGTRLTVT.

V gene TRBV20-1 combines with J gene TRBJ1-2; 9 bases line up with TRBD1. The CDR3 consists of 14 residues. After removal of 1 base from V and 7 bases from J, the junction contained 7 bases not matched to a gene. Germline CDR1 and CDR2: DFQATT and SNEGSKA (reference sequence). Here the CDR3 DNA reads TGCAGTGCTAGAGGGGGACAGGGAGGTGGTGGCTACACCTTC. Translation gives CSARGGQGGGGYTF.